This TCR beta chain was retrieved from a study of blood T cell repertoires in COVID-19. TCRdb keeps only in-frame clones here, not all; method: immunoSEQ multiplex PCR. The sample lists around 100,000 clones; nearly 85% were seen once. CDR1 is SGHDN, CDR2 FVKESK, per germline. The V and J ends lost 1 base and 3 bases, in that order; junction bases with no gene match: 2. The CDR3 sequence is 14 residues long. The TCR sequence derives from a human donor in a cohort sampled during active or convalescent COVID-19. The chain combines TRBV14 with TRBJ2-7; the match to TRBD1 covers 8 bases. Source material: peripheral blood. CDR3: CASSQGTGYYEQYF. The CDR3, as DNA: TGTGCCAGCAGCCAAGGGACAGGGTACTACGAGCAGTACTTC.